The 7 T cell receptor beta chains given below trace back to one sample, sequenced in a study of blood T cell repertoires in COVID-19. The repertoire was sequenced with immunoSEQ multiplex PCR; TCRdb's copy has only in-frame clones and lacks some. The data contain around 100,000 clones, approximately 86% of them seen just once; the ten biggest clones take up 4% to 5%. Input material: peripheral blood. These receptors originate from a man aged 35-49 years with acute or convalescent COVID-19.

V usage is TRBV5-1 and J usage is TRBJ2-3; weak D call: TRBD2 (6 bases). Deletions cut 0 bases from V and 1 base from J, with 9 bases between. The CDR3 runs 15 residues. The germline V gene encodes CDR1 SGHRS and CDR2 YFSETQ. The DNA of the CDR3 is TGCGCCAGCAGCTTGGAGCGGGTTCGCACAGATACGCAGTATTTT. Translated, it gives CASSLERVRTDTQYF.

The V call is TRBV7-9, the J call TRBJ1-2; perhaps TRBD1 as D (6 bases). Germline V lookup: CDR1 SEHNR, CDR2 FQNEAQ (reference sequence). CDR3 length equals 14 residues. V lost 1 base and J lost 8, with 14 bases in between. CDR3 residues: CASSLGNREGGYTF. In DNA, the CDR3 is TGTGCCAGCAGCTTAGGTAACAGGGAAGGCGGCTACACCTTC.

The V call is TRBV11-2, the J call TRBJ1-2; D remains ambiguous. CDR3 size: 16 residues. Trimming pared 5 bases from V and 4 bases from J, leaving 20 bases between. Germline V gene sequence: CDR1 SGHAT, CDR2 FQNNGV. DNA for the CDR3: TGTGCCAGCAGCCCGGGCTTTAACCGGGAGGGCTATGGCTACACCTTC. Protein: CASSPGFNREGYGYTF.

The CDR3 loop reads CASRGQGDIQYF. In nucleotides, the CDR3 is TGTGCCAGCAGGGGACAGGGAGACATTCAGTACTTC. This chain connects TRBV6-6 to TRBJ2-4; TRBD1 agrees at 9 bases. The length of the CDR3 is 12 residues. The V gene's germline CDR1 is MNHNY and CDR2 SVGAGI (reference sequence). V lost 6 bases and J lost 8; bases outside the gene matches: 2.

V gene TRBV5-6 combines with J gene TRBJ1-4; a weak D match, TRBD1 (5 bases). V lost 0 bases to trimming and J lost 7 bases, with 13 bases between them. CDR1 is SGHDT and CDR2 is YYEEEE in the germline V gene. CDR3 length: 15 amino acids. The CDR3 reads CASSLGTGQGEKLFF. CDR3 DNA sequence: TGTGCCAGCAGCTTGGGAACAGGTCAAGGTGAAAAACTGTTTTTT. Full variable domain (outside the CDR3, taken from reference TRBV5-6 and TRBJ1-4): DAGVTQSPTHLIKTRGQQVTLRCSPKSGHDTVSWYQQALGQGPQFIFQYYEEEERQRGNFPDRFSGHQFPNYSSELNVNALLLGDSALYLCASSLGTGQGEKLFFGSGTQLSVL.

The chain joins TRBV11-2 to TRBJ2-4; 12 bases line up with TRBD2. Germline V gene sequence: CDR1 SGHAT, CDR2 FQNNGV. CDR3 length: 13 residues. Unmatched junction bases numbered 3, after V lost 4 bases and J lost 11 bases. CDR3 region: CASSSTSGRFQYF. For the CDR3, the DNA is TGTGCCAGCAGCTCCACTAGCGGGAGGTTTCAGTACTTC.

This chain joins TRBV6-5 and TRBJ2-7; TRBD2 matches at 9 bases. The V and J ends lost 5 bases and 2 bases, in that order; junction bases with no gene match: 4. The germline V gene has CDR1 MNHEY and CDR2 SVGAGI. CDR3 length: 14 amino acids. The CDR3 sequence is CASSLASGTYEQYF. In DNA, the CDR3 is TGTGCCAGCAGTCTAGCTAGCGGGACCTACGAGCAGTACTTC.